This T cell receptor (beta chain) stems from a study of blood T cell repertoires in COVID-19. Study-level information: Researchers got acute and convalescent COVID-19 samples from the United States, Italy and Spain. In each case, the material was cDNA or gDNA derived from T cells, B-cell-depleted T cells, or PBMCs.

Per the original methods: Amplification of reference gene primers provided the estimated nucleated cell counts. This table comes from immunoSEQ multiplex PCR, and its TCRdb copy is limited to in-frame clones, with some not included. The V and J calls and the clone size are those of that table, but D and trimming were determined from the DNA. The sample contains approximately 260,000 clones, around 86% of which appear only once. The CDR3 is made up of 14 amino acids. With 5 bases removed from V and 6 bases from J, the gap between germline ends came to 13 bases. Germline assignment: CDR1 LNHDA and CDR2 SQIVND (reference sequence).

This receptor was obtained from a woman in her sixties or seventies with active or convalescent COVID-19. The gene calls are TRBV19 and TRBJ1-4, with D possibly being TRBD1 (6 bases). Sequences were obtained from peripheral blood. The CDR3 spells CASSPMGADEKLFF. The CDR3 DNA reads TGTGCCAGTAGTCCGATGGGGGCGGATGAAAAACTGTTTTTT.